This T cell receptor (beta chain) originates from a study of CXCR3-negative and CXCR3-positive naive CD8 T cells (dated by TCRdb to the late 2010s). Turning to the overall study: About 135 million TRB reads were obtained in total, roughly 1.5 +/- 0.3 million reads per library. Diversity and physicochemical repertoire analyses covered about a dozen donors pooled from two independent experiments. The TRBV-TRBJ cluster analysis covered naive subsets from a handful of donors and memory cells from 3 donors.

There are 11 amino acids in the CDR3, from cysteine to phenylalanine inclusive. The entry carries no DNA sequence. Taken from the germline V gene, the CDR1 and CDR2 loops are SQVTM and ANQGSEA. For every CD8+ T cell subset, over 250,000 cells were flow-sorted straight into RLT lysis buffer, and each subset was sorted in triplicate. Peripheral blood mononuclear cells were isolated from buffy coats by standard density gradient centrifugation. Total RNA was extracted from sorted cells using an RNeasy Mini Kit. As to this clonotype: Its antigen is still unknown.

Overall study results and their limits: Naive CXCR3-negative and CXCR3-positive cells from the same donor showed similar TRBV-TRBJ usage, whereas memory cells showed distinct patterns. Because surface CD5, which is linked to self-reactivity in mice, was comparable between the naive subsets, TCR interaction strength was also inferred from TRB CDR3 physicochemical properties. Repertoire diversity was comparably high in both naive subsets but much lower in memory CD8+ T cells. CXCR3 expression partially decreased after cryopreservation, so most assays used freshly isolated PBMCs.

The sequencing machine was a NextSeq 550. The Human TCR Profiling Kit (MiLaboratory) was used to prepare UMI-labeled 5' RACE TRB cDNA libraries. The full amount of extracted RNA was used for cDNA synthesis, and the full amount of resulting cDNA was used for PCR amplification. Libraries were prepared in parallel using an identical number of PCR cycles. The authors' pipeline ran thus. With a minimum of two reads required per UMI, MIGEC and MiXCR pulled out about 49,000 +/- 11,000 unique UMI-labeled TRB cDNA molecules from each library. On average, approximately 40,000 +/- 10,000 functional in-frame TRB CDR3 nucleotide clonotypes lacking stop codons were found per library. After downsampling to 5000 UMI-labeled TRB molecules per sample, diversity metrics such as normalized Shannon-Wiener and Chao1 were calculated in VDJtools. VDJtools was used to calculate clonotype-size-weighted physicochemical properties of the central five CDR3 residues, namely interaction energy, strength, volume and Kidera factor 4. The reads were reprocessed in TCRdb, with one entry per CDR3 protein sequence and no accompanying DNA. The V and J calls, along with clone size, are taken from TCRdb and not from the paper's own processing. This sample's listing comprises roughly 50,000 distinct CDR3 sequences. The ten top clones hold less than 25% of the sample.

This receptor was obtained from a human donor in good health. Some clones in this sample may be carry-over from other donors' samples. The rearrangement joined TRBV29-1 to TRBJ1-3. Sequences were obtained from memory CD8+ T cells from blood. This specimen's cell subset or site label, per the study, means: conventional CD8+ memory T cells (TMEM), sorted as controls. The CDR3 region has the sequence CSVDQLDTIYF.